This record covers a single T cell receptor beta chain. Its target is not known. The data derive from a study of shared clonotypes between healthy human individuals. Repertoires were generated with immunoSEQ multiplex PCR, while TCRdb's copy carries only in-frame clones and drops some. The table records around 2.1 million clones, just over 90% of them present only once. Per germline, CDR1 ENHRY and CDR2 SYGVKD. This CDR3 is 15 amino acids long. V gave up 4 bases and J gave up 3 bases; unmatched junction bases: 7. Whole-study findings and limits: Generation probability values for non-shared clonotypes were lower than those for clonotypes shared by all four donors. Blood was the only sampled material, and tissue repertoires likely differ.

Terminally differentiated effector memory CD45RA+ cells were excluded by CCR7 positive selection of CD45RO-negative cells. Donors were Caucasian adults residing in Nashville, Tennessee, USA. Sequences were obtained from naive CD8+ T cells from PBMCs. The receptor comes from a young man in good health. Some clones in this sample may be carry-over from other donors' samples. J is TRBJ2-7 and V is TRBV10-3, with TRBD2 matching over 9 bases. CDR3: CAISVGTSRIYEQYF. The DNA for the CDR3 is TGTGCCATCAGTGTGGGGACTAGCAGAATCTACGAGCAGTACTTC.